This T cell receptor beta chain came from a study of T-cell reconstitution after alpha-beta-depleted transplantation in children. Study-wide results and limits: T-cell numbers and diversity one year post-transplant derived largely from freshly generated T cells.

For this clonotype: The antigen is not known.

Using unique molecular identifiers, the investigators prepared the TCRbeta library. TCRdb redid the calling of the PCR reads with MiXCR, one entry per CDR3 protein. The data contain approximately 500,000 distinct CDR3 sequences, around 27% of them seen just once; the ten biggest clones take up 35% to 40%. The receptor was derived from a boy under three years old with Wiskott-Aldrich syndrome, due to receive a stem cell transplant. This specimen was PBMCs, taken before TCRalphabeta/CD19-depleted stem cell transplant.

CDR3 in amino acids: CSAARKPYEQYF. The CDR3 coding sequence is TGCAGTGCGGCCCGGAAGCCCTACGAGCAGTACTTC. The chain joins TRBV20-1 to TRBJ2-7; D remains ambiguous. This CDR3 spans 12 amino acids. From germline, CDR1 is DFQATT and CDR2 SNEGSKA (reference sequence). The V end was cut by 6 bases, the J end by 2 bases, with 11 bases between.